This note documents a single T cell receptor (beta chain) sequence. As yet, its antigen is unknown. Each CDR3 protein is one row after TCRdb ran MiXCR on the 5' RACE reads. The repertoire includes 15,000 to 20,000 distinct CDR3 sequences, around a quarter of them detected once, and 30% to 40% sits in the top ten. This sample was included in a study of neurological immune-mediated disorders. Overall study findings and caveats: Sharing of CDR3 amino acid sequences among expanded clones across subjects was absent, suggesting private repertoires in all groups. HTLV-1-associated myelopathy displayed the greatest TCR clonal expansion, and multiple sclerosis exhibited the smallest, lower than that of healthy controls.

The material sequenced was PBMCs. The sequence was obtained from a man aged 45-65 years with HTLV-1-associated myelopathy (HAM/TSP).

The CDR3 DNA is TGTGCTAGTGGTTTTCACAGGGTCGGTACCGGGGAGCTGTTTTTT. This translates into CASGFHRVGTGELFF. This chain uses TRBV12-5 with TRBJ2-2, with D possibly being TRBD1 (6 bases). V was pared by 3 bases and J by 5 bases, with 13 bases between. Germline CDR1 reads LGHNT; CDR2 reads FRNRAP. This CDR3 is 15 amino acids long.